The 23 T cell receptor beta chains listed next were all sequenced from one sample in a study of cytomegalovirus exposure and HLA in healthy donors. Repertoires were generated with immunoSEQ multiplex PCR, while TCRdb's copy carries only in-frame clones and drops some. The sample lists some 170,000 clones, around nine tenths occurring once. What was sequenced was PBMCs. The receptors here all came from a woman aged 30 to 39 in good health and CMV-seronegative.

This clone was seen just once. This CDR3 reads CACPGLAGDQFF. The CDR3 DNA sequence: TGTGCCTGCCCCGGACTAGCGGGAGATCAGTTCTTC. The rearrangement joins TRBV30 to TRBJ2-1, with TRBD2 identical over 13 bases. The junction had 6 bases not matched to a gene; V was cut back by 6 bases and J by 13 bases. The length of the CDR3 is 12 residues. Germline-derived CDR1 and CDR2 are GTSNPN and SVGIG (reference sequence).

This clone has a handful of counts. This chain links TRBV7-9 with TRBJ2-2; 10 nucleotides match TRBD1. Germline CDR1 and CDR2: SEHNR and FQNEAQ (reference sequence). The ends lost 6 bases at V and 3 bases at J; junction bases unmatched: 1. The CDR3 consists of 14 residues. The CDR3 protein is CASRGQGYTGELFF. In DNA, the CDR3 is TGTGCCAGCAGGGGACAGGGGTACACCGGGGAGCTGTTTTTT. The entire variable domain, with the rest obtained from reference TRBV7-9 and TRBJ2-2, is as follows: DTGVSQNPRHKITKRGQNVTFRCDPISEHNRLYWYRQTLGQGPEFLTYFQNEAQLEKSRLLSDRFSAERPKGSFSTLEIQRTEQGDSAMYLCASRGQGYTGELFFGEGSRLTVL.

The rearrangement joins TRBV6-1 to TRBJ2-7; 9 bases are a match to TRBD1. Germline CDR1 MNHNS, CDR2 SASEGT. CDR3 length: 13 amino acids. With V trimmed by 7 bases and J by 5 bases, 6 bases remained unmatched. The CDR3 sequence: CASNGQGWNEQYF. CDR3 sequence (DNA): TGTGCCAGCAATGGACAGGGGTGGAACGAGCAGTACTTC.

The J gene is TRBJ2-1, the V gene TRBV19, with 7 nucleotides matching TRBD2. Germline V gives CDR1 LNHDA, CDR2 SQIVND (reference sequence). Germline trimming cut 5 bases from V and 0 bases from J; bases unmatched to any gene: 22. The CDR3 runs to 21 residues. The CDR3 nucleotides are TGTGCCAGTAGTGCTGCTTCCGGTACTAGCGAATATCTTAGCTCCTACAATGAGCAGTTCTTC. This translates into CASSAASGTSEYLSSYNEQFF.

This clone was observed once. The gene calls are TRBV19 and TRBJ2-2, with 10 bases matching TRBD1. V trimming: 6 bases; J trimming: 7 bases; junction bases outside the gene matches: 5. The CDR3 is 14 amino acids. Per the germline V gene, CDR1 is LNHDA and CDR2 is SQIVND (reference sequence). The CDR3: CASRLTGGYGELFF. The CDR3 coding sequence is TGTGCCAGTAGGCTGACAGGGGGCTACGGGGAGCTGTTTTTT.

The chain is built from TRBV10-2 and TRBJ2-2; TRBD2 is a possible D gene (5 bases). The CDR3 has 14 residues. V dropped 4 bases and J dropped 6 bases, with 12 bases sitting between them. Germline CDR1 and CDR2: WSHSY and SAAADI. CDR3 residues: CASSVRGSAGELFF. CDR3 DNA sequence: TGCGCCAGCAGTGTTAGAGGGTCGGCCGGGGAGCTGTTTTTT.

DNA of the CDR3: TGTGCCAGCAGTCCCTACAGAGTGGACACGGATACCTACGAGCAGTACTTC. Its protein product is CASSPYRVDTDTYEQYF. The gene calls are TRBV5-6 and TRBJ2-7; D is possibly TRBD1 (5 bases). V shed 5 bases and J shed 2 bases, with 23 bases lying between them. The CDR3 is 17 residues long. Per germline, CDR1 SGHDT and CDR2 YYEEEE.

This chain joins TRBV2 and TRBJ1-6, with D possibly being TRBD1 (6 bases). V was cut by 6 bases and J by 7 bases, with 13 bases left in between. Germline V gene sequence: CDR1 SNHLY, CDR2 FYNNEI. The CDR3 is 14 amino acids. The CDR3 DNA reads TGTGCCAGCAGAAAACAGGGTTTCAATTCACCCCTCCACTTT. Encoded protein: CASRKQGFNSPLHF.

This chain joins TRBV6-1 and TRBJ1-5; D gene ambiguous. Germline loops: CDR1 MNHNS, CDR2 SASEGT. The CDR3 is 12 residues long. V was pared by 2 bases and J by 6 bases, with 5 bases between. In DNA, the CDR3 is TGTGCCAGCAGTGAAATGAGTCAGCCCCAGCATTTT. It specifies CASSEMSQPQHF.

This chain links TRBV11-2 with TRBJ1-2, with D perhaps TRBD1 (6 bases). CDR1 SGHAT and CDR2 FQNNGV come from the germline V gene. V gave up 1 base and J gave up 8 bases, with 11 bases separating them. The CDR3 runs 13 residues. The CDR3 bases are TGTGCCAGCAGCTTAGGCACAGGGTGGGGCTACACCTTC. It codes for CASSLGTGWGYTF.

The V call is TRBV2, the J call TRBJ1-1; D is uncertain. In germline, CDR1 is SNHLY, CDR2 FYNNEI. V was cut by 3 bases and J by 4 bases, with 6 bases left in between. The CDR3 sequence is 12 residues long. The CDR3 DNA is TGTGCCAGCAGTGACCCACTCACTGAAGCTTTCTTT. It codes for CASSDPLTEAFF. Combining the CDR3 with reference TRBV2 and TRBJ1-1 gives the whole variable domain EPEVTQTPSHQVTQMGQEVILRCVPISNHLYFYWYRQILGQKVEFLVSFYNNEISEKSEIFDDQFSVERPDGSNFTLKIRSTKLEDSAMYFCASSDPLTEAFFGQGTRLTVV.

This rearrangement joins TRBV7-6 to TRBJ2-1, with D possibly TRBD2 on 6 matching bases. Germline V gene sequence: CDR1 SGHVS, CDR2 FNYEAQ. V lost 1 base and J lost 3, with 13 bases in between. CDR3 length: 16 amino acids. The CDR3 reads CASSLVGLAYYNEQFF. The CDR3 DNA reads TGTGCCAGCAGCTTAGTAGGTCTAGCGTACTACAATGAGCAGTTCTTC.

Only a few counts were recorded for this clone. Other DNA sequences in this sample translate to the same CDR3. This chain's CDR3 is CASSYSTGGSYEQYF. The CDR3 coding sequence is TGTGCCAGCAGTTACTCGACAGGGGGCTCCTACGAGCAGTACTTC. The chain has TRBV6-5 and TRBJ2-7; TRBD1 aligns across 9 bases. Germline loops: CDR1 MNHEY, CDR2 SVGAGI. V trimming: 0 bases; J trimming: 0 bases; junction bases outside the gene matches: 0. The CDR3 runs 15 residues.

The chain employs TRBV6-5 and TRBJ1-5; 7 nucleotides match TRBD1. The germline gives CDR1 MNHEY, CDR2 SVGAGI. The J segment lost 3 bases and the V segment lost 6 bases, leaving 5 bases of the junction unmatched. CDR3 length equals 14 residues. The CDR3 DNA follows: TGTGCCAGCAGAAGACAGGGATACAATCAGCCCCAGCATTTT. It is translated as CASRRQGYNQPQHF.

The genes are TRBV5-1 and TRBJ1-4; D call uncertain. Trimming shortened V by 5 bases and J by 4 bases, and 9 bases separated the two germline ends. This CDR3 is built from 13 residues. Germline CDR1 and CDR2: SGHRS and YFSETQ. Written as DNA, the CDR3 is TGCGCCAGCAGTAGCAGAGATAATGAAAAACTGTTTTTT. Amino acids: CASSSRDNEKLFF.

Here the CDR3 DNA reads TGTGCCAGCAGCTTTTTTAGTGGCTACACCTTC. It yields the protein CASSFFSGYTF. The chain employs TRBV5-6 and TRBJ1-2; D unresolved. V was clipped by 2 bases and J by 7 bases, with 6 bases between them. The CDR3 is 11 amino acids. Germline CDR1 SGHDT, CDR2 YYEEEE.

This clone was counted between two and nine times. The rearrangement joins TRBV7-9 to TRBJ2-7; unclear D gene. V was cut by 6 bases and J by 6 bases, with 18 bases left in between. The CDR3 is 14 residues long. In germline, CDR1 is SEHNR, CDR2 FQNEAQ (reference sequence). CDR3 residues: CASSSSRGLPEQYF. CDR3 nucleotide sequence: TGTGCCAGCAGTTCCTCCCGTGGCCTGCCCGAGCAGTACTTC.

The chain is built from TRBV27 and TRBJ2-1; D perhaps matches TRBD2 (5 bases). The CDR3 has 15 amino acids. Germline V CDR1 and CDR2: MNHEY, SMNVEV (reference sequence). Deletions cut 5 bases from V and 0 bases from J, with 11 bases between. The CDR3 region is CASSLGLSSYNEQFF. The CDR3 bases are TGTGCCAGCAGTCTAGGACTTAGCTCCTACAATGAGCAGTTCTTC.

The chain joins TRBV5-6 to TRBJ2-1, with a tentative D call TRBD1 (6 bases). The CDR3 contains 15 residues. CDR1 is SGHDT, CDR2 YYEEEE, per germline. V was trimmed by 6 bases and J by 8 bases, leaving 21 bases between them. The chain's CDR3 is CASTLGWGRIDEQFF. CDR3 DNA: TGTGCCAGCACTCTTGGGTGGGGGCGCATCGATGAGCAGTTCTTC.

The chain is built from TRBV7-9 and TRBJ2-7; 8 bases map to TRBD1. V was clipped by 8 bases and J by 4 bases; unmatched bases: 1. Germline CDR1 reads SEHNR; CDR2 reads FQNEAQ (reference sequence). The CDR3 spans 11 residues. As DNA, the CDR3 is TGTGCCAGCCAGGGGGCTTACGAGCAGTACTTC. Amino acids: CASQGAYEQYF. The full variable domain, in which reference TRBV7-9 and TRBJ2-7 provide the parts outside the CDR3, is DTGVSQNPRHKITKRGQNVTFRCDPISEHNRLYWYRQTLGQGPEFLTYFQNEAQLEKSRLLSDRFSAERPKGSFSTLEIQRTEQGDSAMYLCASQGAYEQYFGPGTRLTVT.

The V and J genes are TRBV9 and TRBJ2-3; D may be TRBD2 (7 bases). Germline V gives CDR1 SGDLS, CDR2 YYNGEE. Trimming removed 6 bases at V and 4 bases at J, with 18 bases between. CDR3 length: 15 residues. CDR3 bases: TGTGCCAGCAACCGGAGGCGGGGGCGCGCAGATACGCAGTATTTT. Translated, it gives CASNRRRGRADTQYF.

The count of this clone is one. The rearrangement links TRBV5-4 to TRBJ2-7, with TRBD2 matching 9 bases. Germline assignment: CDR1 SGHNT and CDR2 YYREEE (reference sequence). V was pared by 1 base and J by 5 bases, with 7 bases of the junction left unmatched. The CDR3 length is 15 residues. CDR3 bases: TGTGCCAGCAGCTTGAGGGCGGGGGGGCTTCACGAGCAGTACTTC. This translates into CASSLRAGGLHEQYF.

This clone was detected many times. The chain links TRBV9 to TRBJ1-1, with TRBD1 identical over 10 bases. J gave up 0 bases and V 3 bases, and 8 bases lay outside the gene matches. The CDR3 runs 17 residues. Germline assignment: CDR1 SGDLS and CDR2 YYNGEE. The CDR3 reads CASSGQGARDVNTEAFF. The CDR3 DNA follows: TGTGCCAGCAGCGGACAGGGGGCGCGGGATGTGAACACTGAAGCTTTCTTT.